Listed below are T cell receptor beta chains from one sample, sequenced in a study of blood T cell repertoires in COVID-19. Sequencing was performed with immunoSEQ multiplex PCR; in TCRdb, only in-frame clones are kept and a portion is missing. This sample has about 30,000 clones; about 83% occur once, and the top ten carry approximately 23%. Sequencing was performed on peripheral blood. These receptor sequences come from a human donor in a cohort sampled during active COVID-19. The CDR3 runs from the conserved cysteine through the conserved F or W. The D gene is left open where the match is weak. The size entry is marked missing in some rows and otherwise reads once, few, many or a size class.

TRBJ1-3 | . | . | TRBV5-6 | CASRREASGNTIYF | TGTGCCAGCAGGAGGGAGGCCTCTGGAAACACCATATATTTT
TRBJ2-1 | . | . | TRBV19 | CASSRGGSSYNEQFF | TGTGCCAGTAGTAGGGGCGGAAGCTCCTACAATGAGCAGTTCTTC
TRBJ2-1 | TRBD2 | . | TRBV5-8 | CASLSSGTEQFF | TGTGCCAGTCTCTCTAGCGGGACTGAGCAGTTCTTC
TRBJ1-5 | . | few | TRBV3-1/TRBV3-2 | CASSQDRGRQPQHF | TGTGCCAGCAGCCAAGACAGGGGCCGTCAGCCCCAGCATTTT
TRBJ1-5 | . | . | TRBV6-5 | CASSYGAEQPQHF | TGTGCCAGCAGTTACGGGGCTGAGCAGCCCCAGCATTTT
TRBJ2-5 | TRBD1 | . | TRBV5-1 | CASSLGAGGSETQYF | TGCGCCAGCAGCTTGGGCGCAGGGGGTTCGGAGACCCAGTACTTC
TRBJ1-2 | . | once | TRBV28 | CASSLGRVYGYTF | TGTGCCAGCAGTTTAGGCAGGGTATATGGCTACACCTTC
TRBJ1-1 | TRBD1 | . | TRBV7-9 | CASSFGTGKNTEAFF | TGTGCCAGCAGCTTTGGGACAGGGAAGAACACTGAAGCTTTCTTT
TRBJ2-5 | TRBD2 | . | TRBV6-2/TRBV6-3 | CASSYGLAGTETQYF | TGTGCCAGCAGTTACGGACTAGCGGGAACAGAGACCCAGTACTTC
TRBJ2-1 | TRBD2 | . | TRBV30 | CAWSDPIGLADTSSSYNEQFF | TGTGCCTGGAGTGATCCAATCGGACTAGCGGATACATCGAGCTCCTACAATGAGCAGTTCTTC
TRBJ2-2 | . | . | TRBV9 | CASSVAQYPPTGELFF | TGTGCCAGCAGCGTAGCCCAGTACCCGCCCACCGGGGAGCTGTTTTTT
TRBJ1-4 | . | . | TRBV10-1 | CASSVGLFEKLFF | TGCGCCAGCAGTGTGGGACTTTTTGAAAAACTGTTTTTT
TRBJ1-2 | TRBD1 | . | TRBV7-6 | CASSLPGTGLFHGYTF | TGTGCCAGCAGCCTACCCGGGACAGGGCTTTTCCATGGCTACACCTTC
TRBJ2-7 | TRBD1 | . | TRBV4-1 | CASSPRQGTSYEQYF | TGCGCCAGCAGCCCAAGACAGGGGACCTCCTACGAGCAGTACTTC
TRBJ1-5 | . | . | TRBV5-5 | CASSYFGQPQHF | TGTGCCAGCAGCTACTTCGGTCAGCCCCAGCATTTT
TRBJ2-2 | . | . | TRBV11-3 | CASSTGQGELFF | TGTGCCAGCAGCACCGGACAGGGGGAGCTGTTTTTT
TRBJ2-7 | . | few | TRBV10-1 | CASPRKDNRTYEQYF | TGCGCCAGCCCGAGGAAGGACAACCGGACCTACGAGCAGTACTTC
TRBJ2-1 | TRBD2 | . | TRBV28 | CASSSGGLRTSVYNEQFF | TGTGCCAGCAGTTCCGGAGGGCTGAGGACTAGCGTTTACAATGAGCAGTTCTTC
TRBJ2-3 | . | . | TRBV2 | CASTEGTSTDTQYF | TGTGCCAGCACTGAGGGGACTTCGACAGATACGCAGTATTTT
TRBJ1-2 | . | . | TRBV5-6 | CASSLVPGSGYTF | TGTGCCAGCAGCTTGGTCCCGGGGAGTGGCTACACCTTC
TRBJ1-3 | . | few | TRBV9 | CASSVEDNSGNTIYF | TGTGCCAGCAGCGTAGAAGACAACTCTGGAAACACCATATATTTT
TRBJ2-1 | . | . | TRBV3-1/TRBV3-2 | CASSLAASSYNEQFF | TGTGCCAGCAGCCTCGCGGCTAGCTCCTACAATGAGCAGTTCTTC
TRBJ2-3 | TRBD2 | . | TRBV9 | CASSVLPGLDIDTQYF | TGTGCCAGCAGCGTACTCCCGGGACTAGATATAGATACGCAGTATTTT
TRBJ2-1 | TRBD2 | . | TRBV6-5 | CASSYRAGAWDEQFF | TGTGCCAGCAGTTACAGAGCGGGGGCTTGGGATGAGCAGTTCTTC
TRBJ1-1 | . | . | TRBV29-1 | CSVGPGSTEAFF | TGCAGCGTTGGGCCAGGGTCCACTGAAGCTTTCTTT
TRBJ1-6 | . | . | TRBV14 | CASSQDRQASSYNSPLHF | TGTGCCAGCAGCCAAGATCGGCAGGCCAGCTCCTATAATTCACCCCTCCACTTT
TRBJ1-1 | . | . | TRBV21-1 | CASSKDDRNTEAFF | TGTGCCAGCAGCAAAGACGACAGGAACACTGAAGCTTTCTTT
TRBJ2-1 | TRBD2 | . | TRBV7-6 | CASSRQTSGRSNEQFF | TGTGCCAGCAGCCGTCAAACTAGCGGGAGGTCTAATGAGCAGTTCTTC
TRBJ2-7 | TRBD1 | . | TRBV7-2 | CASSLGQGTLNEQYF | TGTGCCAGCAGCTTGGGACAGGGGACTTTGAACGAGCAGTACTTC
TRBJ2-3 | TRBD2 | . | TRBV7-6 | CASSLHGLSGSSTDTQYF | TGTGCCAGCAGCTTACATGGGCTGAGCGGGAGTAGCACAGATACGCAGTATTTT
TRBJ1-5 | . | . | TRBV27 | CASSLLPGGSNQPQHF | TGTGCCAGCAGTTTACTGCCGGGAGGGAGCAATCAGCCCCAGCATTTT
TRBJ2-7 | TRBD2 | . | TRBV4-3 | CASSQAWTSPYEQYF | TGCGCCAGCAGCCAAGCCTGGACTAGCCCGTACGAGCAGTACTTC
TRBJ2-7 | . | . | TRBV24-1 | CATSDPTAFGYYYEQYF | TGTGCCACCAGTGATCCGACCGCATTCGGCTACTACTACGAGCAGTACTTC
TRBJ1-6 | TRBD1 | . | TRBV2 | CASMGNRGNSPLHF | TGTGCCAGCATGGGAAACAGGGGTAATTCACCCCTCCACTTT
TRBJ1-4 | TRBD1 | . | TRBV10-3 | CAISSTGGNEKLFF | TGTGCCATCAGTTCGACAGGGGGAAATGAAAAACTGTTTTTT
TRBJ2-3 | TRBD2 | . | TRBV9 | CASSEDRFAGVPPDTQYF | TGTGCCAGCAGCGAGGATAGATTTGCGGGAGTCCCCCCAGATACGCAGTATTTT
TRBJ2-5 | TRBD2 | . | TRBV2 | CASTRTRLAGELETQYF | TGTGCCAGCACCCGAACCAGACTAGCGGGAGAATTAGAGACCCAGTACTTC
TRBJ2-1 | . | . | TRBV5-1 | CASSLNLSPPHNEQFF | TGCGCCAGCAGCTTGAATCTGAGCCCCCCCCACAATGAGCAGTTCTTC
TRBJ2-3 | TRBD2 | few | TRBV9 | CASSVDGAGGTDTQYF | TGTGCCAGCAGCGTAGACGGCGCGGGGGGCACAGATACGCAGTATTTT
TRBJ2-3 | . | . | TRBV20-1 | CSASTGDTQYF | TGCAGTGCTAGTACCGGGGATACGCAGTATTTT
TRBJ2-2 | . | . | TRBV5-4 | CASRERFNTGELFF | TGTGCCAGCAGAGAGCGGTTCAACACCGGGGAGCTGTTTTTT
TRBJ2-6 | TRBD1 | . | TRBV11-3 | CASSLGQGAAGANVLTF | TGTGCCAGCAGCTTAGGGCAGGGGGCGGCGGGGGCCAACGTCCTGACTTTC
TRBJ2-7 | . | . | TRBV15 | CATSRVSRTEYGEQYF | TGTGCCACCAGCAGAGTTAGTAGGACTGAGTATGGCGAGCAGTACTTC
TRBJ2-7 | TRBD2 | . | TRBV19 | CASSKASGSPYEQYF | TGTGCCAGTAGTAAAGCTAGCGGGAGTCCCTACGAGCAGTACTTC
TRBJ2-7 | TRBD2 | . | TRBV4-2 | CASSQELAGVEQYF | TGTGCCAGCAGCCAAGAGCTAGCGGGGGTTGAGCAGTACTTC
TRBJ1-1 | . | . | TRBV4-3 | CASSQDGNTEAFF | TGCGCCAGCAGCCAAGACGGGAACACTGAAGCTTTCTTT
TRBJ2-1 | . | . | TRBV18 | CASSPPRGGQFF | TGTGCCAGCTCACCACCTCGGGGAGGTCAGTTCTTC
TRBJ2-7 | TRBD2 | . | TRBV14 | CASSQEGVKWTSGSILPYEQYF | TGTGCCAGCAGCCAAGAAGGTGTAAAATGGACTAGCGGCTCTATATTACCCTACGAGCAGTACTTC
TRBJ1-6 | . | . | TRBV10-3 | CAISESGGTNSPLHF | TGTGCCATCAGTGAGAGTGGGGGGACTAATTCACCCCTCCACTTT
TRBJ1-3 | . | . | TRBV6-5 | CASRRQSHSGNTIYF | TGTGCCAGCAGGAGACAGAGCCACTCTGGAAACACCATATATTTT
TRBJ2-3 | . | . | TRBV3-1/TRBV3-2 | CASSLEELTDTQYF | TGTGCCAGCAGCCTAGAGGAGCTCACAGATACGCAGTATTTT
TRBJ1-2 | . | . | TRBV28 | CASSYRRGGGYTF | TGTGCCAGCAGTTATAGGAGGGGGGGTGGCTACACCTTC
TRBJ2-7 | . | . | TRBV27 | CASSLEQPRFPLEQYF | TGTGCCAGCAGTTTAGAACAACCTCGCTTTCCTCTCGAGCAGTACTTC
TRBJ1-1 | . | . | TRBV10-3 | CAIRQTGTEAFF | TGTGCCATCAGACAGACCGGCACTGAAGCTTTCTTT
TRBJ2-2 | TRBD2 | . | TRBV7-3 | CASRGLGNTGELFF | TGTGCCAGCAGGGGACTAGGGAACACCGGGGAGCTGTTTTTT